These 17 T cell receptor beta chains were all obtained from the same sample, sequenced in a study of spatial heterogeneity in lung cancer (dated by TCRdb to about 2019). The full study reports these points: The tumor nonsynonymous mutation count correlated with the number of expanded alpha and beta TCRs within the tumor.

Library method: 5' RACE. The sequencing machine was a NextSeq 500. The public reads were quality trimmed at Q25 with fastp and then assembled into clones with MiXCR by TCRdb, keeping productive beta chains. CDR3 protein duplicates are merged, each entry listing the most common genes and DNA. Counted in this sample were more than 1,500 distinct CDR3 sequences; roughly 5.6% of them appeared once. The ten largest clones take up under 9.5% of the sample. Sample time point, as interpreted from the label and publication: sample taken at primary tumor resection. These TCRs' antigens remain unknown. The material was lung tumor tissue, obtained at surgery. The receptors originated from a male donor with early-stage non-small cell lung cancer.

Within the sample, this clonotype is large (0.1 to 1%). This chain connects TRBV12-3 or TRBV12-4 to TRBJ2-7, with TRBD2 matching 7 bases. The trim removed 6 bases at V and 6 bases at J, leaving 11 bases unmatched. The CDR3 consists of 14 residues. CDR3 region: CASSQGTTFTEQYF. CDR3 nucleotide sequence: TGTGCCAGCAGCCAAGGGACTACTTTCACCGAGCAGTACTTC.

This clonotype is large (0.1 to 1%). DNA for the CDR3: TGTGCCAGCTCCTCCCGGCAGGGGTCAAGCGAGCAGTACTTC. Its translation: CASSSRQGSSEQYF. This chain joins TRBV6-5 and TRBJ2-7; tentatively, D is TRBD1 (6 bases). Per germline, CDR1 MNHEY and CDR2 SVGAGI. The CDR3 is 14 residues long. The germline V and J ends were trimmed by 8 bases and 6 bases, with 20 bases remaining between them.

The CDR3 nucleotides are TGTGCCAGCAGTTGGGCGACAGGGCTGGAGGGCACAGATACGCAGTATTTT. It encodes CASSWATGLEGTDTQYF. This rearrangement joins TRBV28 to TRBJ2-3, with 7 bases lining up with TRBD1. The CDR3 sequence is 17 residues long. Germline assignment: CDR1 MDHEN and CDR2 SYDVKM. V lost 4 bases to trimming and J lost 1 base; unmatched junction nucleotides: 11.

By sample fraction, this clonotype is medium-sized. J is TRBJ2-5 and V is TRBV30; D gene uncertain. The CDR3 length is 11 residues. Trimming shortened V by 2 bases and J by 5 bases, and 6 bases separated the two germline ends. The germline V gene has CDR1 GTSNPN and CDR2 SVGIG (reference sequence). Here the CDR3 reads CAWSFGETQYF. CDR3 nucleotide sequence: TGTGCCTGGAGTTTTGGTGAGACCCAGTACTTC.

The chain employs TRBV19 and TRBJ2-6; D might be TRBD1 (6 bases). The germline gives CDR1 LNHDA, CDR2 SQIVND (reference sequence). Trimming pared 3 bases from V and 1 base from J, leaving 10 bases between. The CDR3 is made up of 16 amino acids. Written as DNA, the CDR3 is TGTGCCAGTAGTATGGGACAAGCATCTGGGGCCAACGTCCTGACTTTC. Protein: CASSMGQASGANVLTF.

By its share, this clonotype is large (0.1 to 1%). J is TRBJ1-3 and V is TRBV29-1; D remains ambiguous. V lost 3 bases and J 4 bases, leaving 7 bases between the germline ends. This CDR3 region has 12 residues. Per the germline V gene, CDR1 is SQVTM and CDR2 is ANQGSEA. The CDR3 DNA reads TGCAGCGTTGACGGGCGGGGAAACACCATATATTTT. As protein: CSVDGRGNTIYF.

In this sample, this clonotype is large. The chain is built from TRBV2 and TRBJ2-7, with TRBD2 matching over 9 bases. Per germline, CDR1 SNHLY and CDR2 FYNNEI. CDR3 length: 13 amino acids. V shed 10 bases, J shed 0 bases, and the junction held 4 bases outside the gene matches. The CDR3 here is CATQREASYEQYF. CDR3 DNA: TGTGCCACCCAGCGGGAGGCCTCCTACGAGCAGTACTTC.

Relative to its sample, this clonotype is medium-sized (0.01 to 0.1%). The chain couples TRBV28 to TRBJ1-4; D call uncertain. Trimming removed 6 bases from V and 4 bases from J, with 12 bases in between. This CDR3 spans 14 amino acids. The germline gives CDR1 MDHEN, CDR2 SYDVKM. This chain's CDR3 is CASSPPPYNEKLFF. The CDR3 region has the DNA TGTGCCAGCAGCCCCCCGCCTTATAATGAAAAACTGTTTTTT. The whole variable domain, remainder taken from reference TRBV28 and TRBJ1-4, is DVKVTQSSRYLVKRTGEKVFLECVQDMDHENMFWYRQDPGLGLRLIYFSYDVKMKEKGDIPEGYSVSREKKERFSLILESASTNQTSMYLCASSPPPYNEKLFFGSGTQLSVL.

This clonotype ranks as medium-sized. V usage is TRBV29-1 and J usage is TRBJ2-4; D perhaps matches TRBD1 (5 bases). Germline V gene lookup returns CDR1 SQVTM and CDR2 ANQGSEA. V gave up 4 bases and J gave up 0 bases, with 16 bases separating them. The CDR3 spans 16 residues. CDR3 loop: CSVGGGAELAKNIQYF. In DNA, the CDR3 is TGCAGCGTTGGTGGTGGGGCAGAACTAGCCAAAAACATTCAGTACTTC.

Within the sample, this clonotype is medium-sized. The genes are TRBV15 and TRBJ2-1; 14 positions match TRBD2. V was clipped by 4 bases and J by 1 base; unmatched bases: 6. The CDR3 spans 18 residues. Germline-derived CDR1 and CDR2 are LNHNV and YYDKDF (reference sequence). The CDR3 loop is CATSKRTSGRRSYNEQFF. The CDR3 DNA follows: TGTGCCACCAGCAAACGGACTAGCGGGAGGAGGTCCTACAATGAGCAGTTCTTC.

By share, this clonotype ranks as medium-sized (0.01 to 0.1%). The chain uses TRBV3-1 and TRBJ2-7; D not resolved. CDR1 and CDR2 (germline): LGHDT, YNNKEL (reference sequence). Trimming shortened V by 0 bases and J by 6 bases, and 15 bases separated the two germline ends. The length of the CDR3 is 15 residues. The CDR3 is CASSQDLMKGSEQYF. CDR3 DNA: TGTGCCAGCAGCCAAGATTTGATGAAAGGGTCCGAGCAGTACTTC.

By sample fraction, this clonotype is medium-sized. The chain recombines TRBV29-1 with TRBJ1-2; TRBD1 matches at 9 bases. CDR1 and CDR2 from the germline V gene are SQVTM and ANQGSEA. There are 13 residues in the CDR3. J lost 8 bases, V lost 6 bases, and 10 bases had no gene match. CDR3 DNA sequence: TGCAGCGTGGCTCAACAGGGGGCTCAGGGCTACACCTTC. Translating gives CSVAQQGAQGYTF.

This clonotype qualifies as medium-sized (0.01 to 0.1%). The chain recombines TRBV6-1 with TRBJ2-7; 7 bases line up with TRBD1. The germline gives CDR1 MNHNS, CDR2 SASEGT. With V trimmed by 3 bases and J by 5 bases, 10 bases remained unmatched. There are 15 residues in the CDR3. The CDR3: CASSESGRGSDEQYF. As DNA, the CDR3 is TGTGCCAGCAGTGAGTCGGGCAGGGGGTCGGACGAGCAGTACTTC.

By share, this clonotype ranks as large. The chain links TRBV24-1 to TRBJ2-4, with D perhaps TRBD1 (7 bases). The CDR3 runs 16 residues. Germline V CDR1 and CDR2: KGHDR, SFDVKD. The V end lost 6 bases, the J end lost 7 bases, and 21 bases lay between the germline ends. This CDR3 is CATSSEVAGQSNIQYF. Here the CDR3 DNA reads TGTGCCACCAGTTCAGAGGTGGCGGGACAGAGCAACATTCAGTACTTC.

The chain recombines TRBV9 with TRBJ2-1; D may be TRBD2 (5 bases). Trimming left V 2 bases short and J 10 bases short, with 19 bases between. Germline V gives CDR1 SGDLS, CDR2 YYNGEE. This CDR3 region has 15 residues. CDR3 sequence (DNA): TGTGCCAGCAGCGTCGATCCCCGGGTTAGCGTAGAGCAGTTCTTC. Translated, it gives CASSVDPRVSVEQFF.

Judged by abundance, this clonotype is medium-sized. The chain carries TRBV20-1 and TRBJ2-5; 10 bases map to TRBD1. J was trimmed by 1 base and V by 6 bases; bases with no gene match: 8. The CDR3 sequence is 15 residues long. Germline V gene lookup returns CDR1 DFQATT and CDR2 SNEGSKA (reference sequence). The CDR3 region is CSAERGQGSQETQYF. Here the CDR3 DNA reads TGCAGTGCCGAGCGGGGACAGGGGTCCCAAGAGACCCAGTACTTC.

By share, this clonotype counts as medium-sized (0.01 to 0.1%). The chain uses TRBV12-3 or TRBV12-4 and TRBJ1-4; 8 bases are shared with TRBD1. The V and J ends lost 6 bases and 7 bases, in that order; junction bases with no gene match: 10. This CDR3 region has 15 residues. DNA for the CDR3: TGTGCCAGCAGCCCACTGGGGACAGGCGGTGAAAAACTGTTTTTT. This encodes CASSPLGTGGEKLFF.